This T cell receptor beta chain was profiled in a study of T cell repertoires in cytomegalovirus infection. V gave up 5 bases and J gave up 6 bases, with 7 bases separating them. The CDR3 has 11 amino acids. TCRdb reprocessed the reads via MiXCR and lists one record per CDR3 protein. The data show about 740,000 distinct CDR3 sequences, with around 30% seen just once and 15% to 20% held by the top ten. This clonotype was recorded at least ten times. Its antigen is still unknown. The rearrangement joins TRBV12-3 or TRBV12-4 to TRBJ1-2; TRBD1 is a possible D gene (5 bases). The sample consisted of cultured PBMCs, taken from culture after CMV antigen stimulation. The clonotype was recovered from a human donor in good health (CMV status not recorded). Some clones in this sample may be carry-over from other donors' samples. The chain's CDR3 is CASSQGNGYTF. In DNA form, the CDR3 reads TGTGCCAGCAGTCAGGGAAATGGCTACACCTTC.